This TCR beta chain was captured by sequencing in a study of T-cell reconstitution after alpha-beta-depleted transplantation in children. This clonotype has a count of ten or more. The CDR3 is made up of 14 amino acids. Deletions cut 6 bases from V and 6 bases from J, with 18 bases between. Germline V gives CDR1 SGHAT, CDR2 FQNNGV. The TCRbeta library incorporated unique molecular identifiers. TCRdb analysed the PCR reads with MiXCR anew, one entry per CDR3 protein. This table has a few hundred thousand distinct CDR3 sequences, around two fifths appearing once. The receptor was isolated from a girl aged 2-15 years with aplastic anemia, due to receive a stem cell transplant. Sequences were derived from PBMCs, sampled before TCRalphabeta/CD19-depleted stem cell transplant. The chain couples TRBV11-2 to TRBJ2-7; possible D gene TRBD2, 5 bases. The CDR3 DNA sequence: TGTGCCAGCAGTAAGTCCAACGGCGGGCGCGAGCAGTACTTC. It is translated as CASSKSNGGREQYF.